Below, 21 T cell receptor beta chains from the same sample are listed, as sequenced in a study of blood T cell repertoires in COVID-19. Sequenced by immunoSEQ multiplex PCR; TCRdb stores in-frame clones only, minus some. The data hold about 400,000 clones, with roughly nine tenths observed a single time. Material for sequencing was PBMCs or T cells enriched from blood (not recorded which). These receptors all stem from a woman in her thirties who had recovered from COVID-19.

The V gene is TRBV6-5, the J gene TRBJ2-4; 10 positions match TRBD2. The trim removed 8 bases at V and 1 base at J, leaving 5 bases unmatched. In germline, CDR1 is MNHEY, CDR2 SVGAGI. The CDR3 contains 15 residues. For the CDR3, the DNA is TGTGCCAGCCGGACTAGCGGTCTTGCCAAAAACATTCAGTACTTC. Encoded protein: CASRTSGLAKNIQYF.

This chain uses TRBV5-1 with TRBJ2-3; D may be TRBD1 (6 bases). The CDR3 length is 18 residues. Deletions cut 2 bases from V and 0 bases from J, with 19 bases between. Germline V gives CDR1 SGHRS, CDR2 YFSETQ. This CDR3 reads CASSFRGHNPFSTDTQYF. As DNA, the CDR3 is TGCGCCAGCAGCTTCAGGGGACATAATCCATTTAGCACAGATACGCAGTATTTT.

The rearrangement links TRBV6-2 or TRBV6-3 to TRBJ1-6; a possible D gene is TRBD1 (6 bases). CDR3 length: 14 amino acids. Germline V gene sequence: CDR1 MNHEY, CDR2 SVGEGT. V was shortened by 8 bases and J by 6 bases, with 14 bases between the two germline ends. This chain's CDR3 is CASGRDTFNSPLHF. CDR3 DNA sequence: TGTGCCAGCGGCCGGGACACCTTTAATTCACCCCTCCACTTT.

The chain combines TRBV15 with TRBJ2-7, with 9 bases matching TRBD2. The CDR3 contains 13 residues. V was clipped by 8 bases and J by 2 bases; unmatched bases: 4. Germline V lookup: CDR1 LNHNV, CDR2 YYDKDF (reference sequence). CDR3 residues: CATATSGPYEQYF. In nucleotides, the CDR3 is TGTGCCACCGCGACTAGCGGCCCCTACGAGCAGTACTTC.

The chain employs TRBV7-2 and TRBJ1-1; 7 nucleotides match TRBD1. V lost 5 bases to trimming and J lost 9 bases; unmatched junction nucleotides: 9. CDR3 length: 13 amino acids. From germline, CDR1 is SGHTA and CDR2 FQGNSA. The CDR3 spells CASSNSRQGQAFF. CDR3 nucleotides: TGTGCCAGCAGCAATAGCAGACAGGGACAAGCTTTCTTT. Based on the CDR3 plus reference TRBV7-2 and TRBJ1-1, the full variable domain is GAGVSQSPSNKVTEKGKDVELRCDPISGHTALYWYRQSLGQGLEFLIYFQGNSAPDKSGLPSDRFSAERTGGSVSTLTIQRTQQEDSAVYLCASSNSRQGQAFFGQGTRLTVV.

This sequence joins TRBV11-2 and TRBJ1-1; TRBD1 agrees at 7 bases. Losses at the gene ends were 5 bases for V and 0 bases for J; bases not matched to a gene: 9. The germline V gene has CDR1 SGHAT and CDR2 FQNNGV. This CDR3 is built from 16 residues. The CDR3 protein is CASSQHPQGMNTEAFF. The CDR3 nucleotides read TGTGCCAGCAGCCAACACCCACAGGGGATGAACACTGAAGCTTTCTTT.

Worth noting for this clone: Other nucleotide sequences in the sample specify the same CDR3. The gene calls are TRBV27 and TRBJ2-2; tentative D call: TRBD1 (6 bases). Germline V gene data show CDR1 as MNHEY and CDR2 as SMNVEV (reference sequence). Trimming stripped 5 bases from V and 5 bases from J, with 9 bases between. The length of the CDR3 is 13 residues. The CDR3 loop reads CASSPQGTGELFF. The CDR3 region has the DNA TGTGCCAGCAGTCCACAGGGTACCGGGGAGCTGTTTTTT.

The chain has TRBV5-6 and TRBJ1-2; D might be TRBD1 (5 bases). Germline CDR1 reads SGHDT; CDR2 reads YYEEEE. Trimming removed 2 bases at V and 8 bases at J, with 16 bases between. The CDR3 sequence is 14 residues long. In DNA, the CDR3 is TGTGCCAGCAGCTTTGGAGTGGGGCTTAAGGGCTACACCTTC. Translation: CASSFGVGLKGYTF.

This clone appeared a single time. The V and J genes are TRBV18 and TRBJ1-6, with D maybe TRBD1 (6 bases). V was pared by 3 bases and J by 10 bases, with 10 bases between. This CDR3 has 13 amino acids. Germline V gives CDR1 KGHSH, CDR2 LQKENI. CDR3 nucleotides: TGTGCCAGCTCACCGGGACATCCCTCACCCCTCCACTTT. Residues: CASSPGHPSPLHF.

CDR3 sequence reads: CASSQDPWTEPNQPQHF. The DNA for the CDR3 is TGTGCCAGCAGCCAAGATCCATGGACAGAGCCCAATCAGCCCCAGCATTTT. The rearrangement joins TRBV4-2 to TRBJ1-5, with a weak D call TRBD1 (6 bases). Per germline, CDR1 LGHNA and CDR2 YNFKEQ. V was cut by 0 bases and J by 3 bases, with 15 bases left in between. This CDR3 has 17 amino acids.

The chain carries TRBV5-1 and TRBJ1-5; 7 positions match TRBD1. The CDR3 has 13 amino acids. Germline CDR1 SGHRS, CDR2 YFSETQ. Germline trimming cut 3 bases from V and 10 bases from J; bases unmatched to any gene: 7. In DNA, the CDR3 is TGCGCCAGCAGCTCCCGACAGGGTTCTCCCCAGCATTTT. Amino acid sequence: CASSSRQGSPQHF.

J is TRBJ2-1 and V is TRBV7-2, with a tentative D call TRBD2 (5 bases). V lost 6 bases and J 2 bases, leaving 20 bases between the germline ends. Germline lookup yields CDR1 SGHTA and CDR2 FQGNSA. This CDR3 region has 17 residues. The CDR3 protein is CASSQRPAGLAYNEQFF. The CDR3 DNA sequence: TGTGCCAGCAGTCAACGCCCGGCGGGCTTAGCCTACAATGAGCAGTTCTTC.

The chain combines TRBV5-1 with TRBJ2-7, with a tentative D call TRBD2 (6 bases). Trimming stripped 6 bases from V and 0 bases from J, with 13 bases between. Germline V CDR1 and CDR2: SGHRS, YFSETQ. CDR3 size: 14 residues. The CDR3 DNA follows: TGCGCCAGCAATACCGGGACTCGCTCCTACGAGCAGTACTTC. Its translation is CASNTGTRSYEQYF. Using reference TRBV5-1 and TRBJ2-7 for the parts outside the CDR3, the full variable domain is KAGVTQTPRYLIKTRGQQVTLSCSPISGHRSVSWYQQTPGQGLQFLFEYFSETQRNKGNFPGRFSGRQFSNSRSEMNVSTLELGDSALYLCASNTGTRSYEQYFGPGTRLTVT.

The chain links TRBV6-5 to TRBJ1-4, with a weak D call TRBD1 (5 bases). V was pared by 6 bases and J by 4 bases, with 15 bases between. This CDR3 is 15 amino acids long. The germline CDR1 and CDR2 sequences are MNHEY and SVGAGI. CDR3 region: CASRPVQVLNEKLFF. CDR3 in DNA: TGTGCCAGCAGACCCGTACAGGTCCTTAATGAAAAACTGTTTTTT.

At least ten counts were recorded for this clone. The chain links TRBV5-1 to TRBJ2-7, with 8 bases matching TRBD1. The CDR3 length is 12 residues. The V and J ends lost 4 bases and 5 bases, in that order; junction bases with no gene match: 2. The V gene's germline CDR1 is SGHRS and CDR2 YFSETQ. CDR3 loop: CASSPDRDEQYF. Here the CDR3 DNA reads TGCGCCAGCAGCCCGGACAGGGACGAGCAGTACTTC.

V and J are TRBV5-1 and TRBJ2-1; 11 nucleotides align to TRBD2. Germline V gives CDR1 SGHRS, CDR2 YFSETQ. Trimming at V came to 8 bases and at J to 5 bases, leaving 6 bases not matched to a gene. This CDR3 is 14 amino acids long. The CDR3 protein is CASLAGGIHNEQFF. The CDR3 DNA follows: TGCGCCAGTTTAGCGGGGGGGATACACAATGAGCAGTTCTTC. The full variable domain, in which reference TRBV5-1 and TRBJ2-1 provide the parts outside the CDR3, is KAGVTQTPRYLIKTRGQQVTLSCSPISGHRSVSWYQQTPGQGLQFLFEYFSETQRNKGNFPGRFSGRQFSNSRSEMNVSTLELGDSALYLCASLAGGIHNEQFFGPGTRLTVL.

In its sample, this clone was seen many times. V usage is TRBV21-1 and J usage is TRBJ2-7; the D call in the table, TRBD1, was not verified against the DNA. TRBV21-1 is classified as a pseudogene. This CDR3 comprises 19 residues. The CDR3 region is CASSKEGAGQPSDYYEQYF. The CDR3 coding sequence is TGTGCCAGCAGCAAAGAAGGGGCGGGACAGCCTTCGGATTACTACGAGCAGTACTTC.

This chain links TRBV6-6 with TRBJ1-1; D is possibly TRBD1 (5 bases). This CDR3 comprises 14 residues. V dropped 5 bases and J dropped 4 bases, with 14 bases sitting between them. Germline V gives CDR1 MNHNY, CDR2 SVGAGI (reference sequence). The CDR3 region is CASSLTSGSTEAFF. CDR3 nucleotides: TGTGCCAGCAGTCTTACTTCAGGGTCCACTGAAGCTTTCTTT.

This chain uses TRBV6-2 or TRBV6-3 with TRBJ1-1; D possibly corresponds to TRBD1 (5 bases). The germline V gene has CDR1 MNHEY and CDR2 SVGEGT. Trimming took off 0 bases at V and 10 bases at J, with 24 bases between the two ends. This CDR3 is 17 amino acids long. The CDR3 is CASSYSYRGRTSGGAFF. In DNA form, the CDR3 reads TGTGCCAGCAGTTACTCCTACCGGGGGAGGACGTCCGGAGGAGCTTTCTTT.

The rearrangement links TRBV5-6 to TRBJ1-2; D remains unclear. Trimming removed 3 bases from V and 4 bases from J, with 13 bases in between. The CDR3 is made up of 14 amino acids. Germline CDR1 SGHDT, CDR2 YYEEEE. The CDR3 region has the DNA TGTGCCAGCAGCTCCGGAGGGCGGTCCTATGGCTACACCTTC. This translates into CASSSGGRSYGYTF. Based on the CDR3 plus reference TRBV5-6 and TRBJ1-2, the full variable domain is DAGVTQSPTHLIKTRGQQVTLRCSPKSGHDTVSWYQQALGQGPQFIFQYYEEEERQRGNFPDRFSGHQFPNYSSELNVNALLLGDSALYLCASSSGGRSYGYTFGSGTRLTVV.

Only a few counts were recorded for this clone. This rearrangement joins TRBV3-1 (or the pseudogene TRBV3-2) to TRBJ2-3; 10 bases match TRBD2. Per the germline V gene, CDR1 is LGHDT and CDR2 is YNNKEL (reference sequence). CDR3 size: 17 residues. With 0 bases clipped from V and 7 bases from J, the junction kept 10 bases outside the gene matches. CDR3 in amino acids: CASSQDLSSGGLNTQYF. CDR3 coding DNA: TGTGCCAGCAGCCAAGACCTCTCTAGCGGGGGCTTAAATACGCAGTATTTT.